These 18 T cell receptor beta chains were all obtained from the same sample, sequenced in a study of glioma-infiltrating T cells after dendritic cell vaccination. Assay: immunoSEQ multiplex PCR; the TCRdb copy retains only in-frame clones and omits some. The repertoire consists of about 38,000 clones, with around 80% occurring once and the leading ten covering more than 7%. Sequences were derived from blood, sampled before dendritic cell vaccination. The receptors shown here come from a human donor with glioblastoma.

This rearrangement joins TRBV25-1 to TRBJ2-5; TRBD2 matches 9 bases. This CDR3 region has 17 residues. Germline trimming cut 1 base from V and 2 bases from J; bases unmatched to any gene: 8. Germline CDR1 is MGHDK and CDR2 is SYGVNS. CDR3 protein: CASSESQRGVPQETQYF. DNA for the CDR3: TGTGCCAGCAGTGAATCTCAGCGGGGGGTACCACAAGAGACCCAGTACTTC.

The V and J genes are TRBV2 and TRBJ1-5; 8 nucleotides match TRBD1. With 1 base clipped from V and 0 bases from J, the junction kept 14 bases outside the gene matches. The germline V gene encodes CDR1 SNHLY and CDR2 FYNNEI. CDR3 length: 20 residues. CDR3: CASSEDGWGQEDLSNQPQHF. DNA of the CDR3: TGTGCCAGCAGTGAAGACGGGTGGGGACAGGAAGACCTTAGCAATCAGCCCCAGCATTTT. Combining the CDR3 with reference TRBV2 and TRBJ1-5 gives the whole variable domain EPEVTQTPSHQVTQMGQEVILRCVPISNHLYFYWYRQILGQKVEFLVSFYNNEISEKSEIFDDQFSVERPDGSNFTLKIRSTKLEDSAMYFCASSEDGWGQEDLSNQPQHFGDGTRLSIL.

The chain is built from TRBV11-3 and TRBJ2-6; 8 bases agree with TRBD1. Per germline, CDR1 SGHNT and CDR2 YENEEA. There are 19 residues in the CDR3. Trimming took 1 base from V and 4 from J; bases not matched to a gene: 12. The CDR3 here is CASSLGGTGGWGGANVLTF. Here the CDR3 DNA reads TGTGCCAGCAGCTTAGGCGGAACAGGGGGATGGGGAGGGGCCAACGTCCTGACTTTC.

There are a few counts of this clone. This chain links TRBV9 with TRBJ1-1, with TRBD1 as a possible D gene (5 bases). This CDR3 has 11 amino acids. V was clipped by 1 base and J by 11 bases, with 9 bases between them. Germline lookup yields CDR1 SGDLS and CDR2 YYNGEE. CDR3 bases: TGTGCCAGCAGCGTAACGGGGGAGGCTTTCTTT. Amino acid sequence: CASSVTGEAFF.

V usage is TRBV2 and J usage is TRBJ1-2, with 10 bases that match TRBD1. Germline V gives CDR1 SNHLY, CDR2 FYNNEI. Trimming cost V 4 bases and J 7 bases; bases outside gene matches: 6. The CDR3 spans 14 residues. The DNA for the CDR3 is TGTGCCAGCAGTGTGACAGGGGGCTCCGGTGGCTACACCTTC. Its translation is CASSVTGGSGGYTF.

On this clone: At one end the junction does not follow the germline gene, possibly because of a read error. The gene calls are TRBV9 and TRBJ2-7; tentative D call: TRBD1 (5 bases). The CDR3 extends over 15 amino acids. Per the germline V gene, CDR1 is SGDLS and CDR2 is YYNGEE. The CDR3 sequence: CASSVGGQGSYEQYF. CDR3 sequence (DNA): TGTGCCAGCAGTGTAGGTGGCCAGGGCTCCTACGAGCAGTACTTC. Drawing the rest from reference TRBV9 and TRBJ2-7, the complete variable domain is DSGVTQTPKHLITATGQRVTLRCSPRSGDLSVYWYQQSLDQGLQFLIQYYNGEERAKGNILERFSAQQFPDLHSELNLSSLELGDSALYFCASSVGGQGSYEQYFGPGTRLTVT.

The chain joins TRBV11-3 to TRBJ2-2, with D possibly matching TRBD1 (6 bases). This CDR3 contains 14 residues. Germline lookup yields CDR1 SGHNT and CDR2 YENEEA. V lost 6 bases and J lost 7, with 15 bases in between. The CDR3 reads CASRDRTLDGELFF. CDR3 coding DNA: TGTGCCAGCAGAGACAGGACTTTGGACGGGGAGCTGTTTTTT. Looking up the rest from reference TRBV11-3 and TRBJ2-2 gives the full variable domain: EAGVVQSPRYKIIEKKQPVAFWCNPISGHNTLYWYLQNLGQGPELLIRYENEEAVDDSQLPKDRFSAERLKGVDSTLKIQPAELGDSAVYLCASRDRTLDGELFFGEGSRLTVL.

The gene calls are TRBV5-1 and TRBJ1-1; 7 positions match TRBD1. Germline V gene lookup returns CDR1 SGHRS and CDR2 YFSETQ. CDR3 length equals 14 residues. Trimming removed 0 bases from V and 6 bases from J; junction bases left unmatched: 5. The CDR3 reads CASSLGGQEAEAFF. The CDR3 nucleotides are TGCGCCAGCAGCTTGGGAGGACAGGAAGCTGAAGCTTTCTTT. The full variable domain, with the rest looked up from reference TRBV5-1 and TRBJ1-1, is KAGVTQTPRYLIKTRGQQVTLSCSPISGHRSVSWYQQTPGQGLQFLFEYFSETQRNKGNFPGRFSGRQFSNSRSEMNVSTLELGDSALYLCASSLGGQEAEAFFGQGTRLTVV.

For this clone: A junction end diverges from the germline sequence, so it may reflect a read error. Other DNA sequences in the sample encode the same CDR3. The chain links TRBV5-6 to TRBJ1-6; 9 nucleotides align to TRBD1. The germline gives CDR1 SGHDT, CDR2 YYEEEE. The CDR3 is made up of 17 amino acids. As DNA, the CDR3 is TGTGCCAGCAGCTTGATATGGGGACAGGGCAAAAATTCCCCCCTCCACTTT. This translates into CASSLIWGQGKNSPLHF. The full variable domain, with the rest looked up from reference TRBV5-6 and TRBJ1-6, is DAGVTQSPTHLIKTRGQQVTLRCSPKSGHDTVSWYQQALGQGPQFIFQYYEEEERQRGNFPDRFSGHQFPNYSSELNVNALLLGDSALYLCASSLIWGQGKNSPLHFGNGTRLTVT.

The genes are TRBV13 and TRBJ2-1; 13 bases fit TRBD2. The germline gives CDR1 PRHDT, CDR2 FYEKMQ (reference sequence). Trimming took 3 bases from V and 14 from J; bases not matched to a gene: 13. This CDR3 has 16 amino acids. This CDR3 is CASSFDIGTSGVSKFF. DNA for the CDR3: TGTGCCAGCAGCTTCGATATCGGGACTAGCGGGGTTTCTAAGTTCTTC. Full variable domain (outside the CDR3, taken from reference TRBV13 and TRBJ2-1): AAGVIQSPRHLIKEKRETATLKCYPIPRHDTVYWYQQGPGQDPQFLISFYEKMQSDKGSIPDRFSAQQFSDYHSELNMSSLELGDSALYFCASSFDIGTSGVSKFFGPGTRLTVL.

DNA for the CDR3: TGTGCCAGCAGTTACTCAGCTGGGAGAAGATTCGAGCAGTACTTC. Protein product: CASSYSAGRRFEQYF. This chain links TRBV11-2 with TRBJ2-7; perhaps TRBD2 as D (5 bases). The CDR3 sequence is 15 residues long. Trimming cost V 6 bases and J 6 bases, with 21 bases left between them. CDR1 is SGHAT and CDR2 is FQNNGV in the germline V gene.

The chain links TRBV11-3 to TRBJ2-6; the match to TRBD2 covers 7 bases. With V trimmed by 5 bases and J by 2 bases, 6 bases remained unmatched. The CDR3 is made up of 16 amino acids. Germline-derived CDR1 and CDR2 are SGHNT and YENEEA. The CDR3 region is CASSQRGLPGANVLTF. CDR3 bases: TGTGCCAGCAGCCAGCGGGGTTTACCTGGGGCCAACGTCCTGACTTTC.

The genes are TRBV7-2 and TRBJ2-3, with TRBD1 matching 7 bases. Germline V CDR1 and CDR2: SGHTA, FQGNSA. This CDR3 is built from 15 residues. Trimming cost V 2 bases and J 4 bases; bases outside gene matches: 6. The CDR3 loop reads CASSLQGVGPDTQYF. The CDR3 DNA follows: TGTGCCAGCAGCTTACAGGGGGTAGGCCCAGATACGCAGTATTTT.

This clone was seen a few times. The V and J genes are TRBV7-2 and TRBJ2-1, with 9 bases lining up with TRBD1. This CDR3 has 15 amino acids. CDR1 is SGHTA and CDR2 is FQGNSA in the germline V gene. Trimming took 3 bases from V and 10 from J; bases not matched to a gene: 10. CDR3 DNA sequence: TGTGCCAGCAGCTTCGGGACAGGGAGACTTGGGGAGCAGTTCTTC. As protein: CASSFGTGRLGEQFF.

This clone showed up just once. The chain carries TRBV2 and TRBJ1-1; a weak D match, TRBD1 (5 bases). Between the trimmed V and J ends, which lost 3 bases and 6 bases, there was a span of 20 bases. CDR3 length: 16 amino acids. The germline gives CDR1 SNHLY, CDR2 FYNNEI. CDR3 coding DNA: TGTGCCAGCAGTGACGGGGGGGTAGGGAGATGGGCTGAAGCTTTCTTT. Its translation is CASSDGGVGRWAEAFF. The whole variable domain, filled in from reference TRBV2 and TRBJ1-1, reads EPEVTQTPSHQVTQMGQEVILRCVPISNHLYFYWYRQILGQKVEFLVSFYNNEISEKSEIFDDQFSVERPDGSNFTLKIRSTKLEDSAMYFCASSDGGVGRWAEAFFGQGTRLTVV.

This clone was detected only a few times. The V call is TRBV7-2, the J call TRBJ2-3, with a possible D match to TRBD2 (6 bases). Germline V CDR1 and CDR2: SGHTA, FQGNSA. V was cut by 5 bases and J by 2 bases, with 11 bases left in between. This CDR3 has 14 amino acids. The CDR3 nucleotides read TGTGCCAGCAGCCTTGGACTACCCACAGATACGCAGTATTTT. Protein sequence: CASSLGLPTDTQYF.

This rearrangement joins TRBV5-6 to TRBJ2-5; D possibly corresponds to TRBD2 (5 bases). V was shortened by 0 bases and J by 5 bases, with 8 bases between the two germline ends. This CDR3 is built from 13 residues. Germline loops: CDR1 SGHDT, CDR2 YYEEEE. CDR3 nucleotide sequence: TGTGCCAGCAGCTTGGATGGCGGGGAGACCCAGTACTTC. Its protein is CASSLDGGETQYF.

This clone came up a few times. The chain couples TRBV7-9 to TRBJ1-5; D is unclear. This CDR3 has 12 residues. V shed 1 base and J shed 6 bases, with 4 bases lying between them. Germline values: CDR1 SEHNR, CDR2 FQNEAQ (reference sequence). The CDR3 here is CASSLGSQPQHF. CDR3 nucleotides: TGTGCCAGCAGCTTAGGTAGTCAGCCCCAGCATTTT.